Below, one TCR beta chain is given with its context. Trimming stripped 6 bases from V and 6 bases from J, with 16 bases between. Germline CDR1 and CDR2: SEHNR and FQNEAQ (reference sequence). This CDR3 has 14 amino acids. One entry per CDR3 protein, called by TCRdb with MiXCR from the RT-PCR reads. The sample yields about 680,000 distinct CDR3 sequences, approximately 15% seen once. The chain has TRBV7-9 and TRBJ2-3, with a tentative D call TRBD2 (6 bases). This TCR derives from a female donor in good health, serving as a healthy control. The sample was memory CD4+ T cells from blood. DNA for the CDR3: TGTGCCAGCAGACCCAACCAAGGAGGGGATACGCAGTATTTT. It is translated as CASRPNQGGDTQYF.